This T cell receptor (beta chain) was recorded in a study of cytomegalovirus exposure and HLA in healthy donors. Study-wide results and limits: As a later analysis showed, several of the most significant clusters appeared to be linked to common viral pathogens. The authors considered a cluster of highly shared sequence variants likely to be a sequencing artifact. A later analysis showed HLA-associated TCR beta chains outstripping equally common others in clonal expansion.

Researchers ran the PCR with 60 Vbeta and 13 Jbeta primers. This table comes from immunoSEQ multiplex PCR, and its TCRdb copy is limited to in-frame clones, with some not included. This table lists 25,000 to 30,000 clones. The V gene's germline CDR1 is SEHNR and CDR2 FQNEAQ (reference sequence). V shed 3 bases and J shed 6 bases, with 12 bases lying between them. CDR3 length equals 14 residues. Turning to this clone: The antigen remains unidentified.

The sample consisted of PBMCs. This chain links TRBV7-9 with TRBJ2-1; possibly TRBD2 for D (5 bases). The TCR was taken from a man aged 30-40 years in good health and CMV-seronegative. The DNA of the CDR3 is TGTGCCAGCAGCTTGATGGGAGTATTCAATGAGCAGTTCTTC. Translation gives CASSLMGVFNEQFF.